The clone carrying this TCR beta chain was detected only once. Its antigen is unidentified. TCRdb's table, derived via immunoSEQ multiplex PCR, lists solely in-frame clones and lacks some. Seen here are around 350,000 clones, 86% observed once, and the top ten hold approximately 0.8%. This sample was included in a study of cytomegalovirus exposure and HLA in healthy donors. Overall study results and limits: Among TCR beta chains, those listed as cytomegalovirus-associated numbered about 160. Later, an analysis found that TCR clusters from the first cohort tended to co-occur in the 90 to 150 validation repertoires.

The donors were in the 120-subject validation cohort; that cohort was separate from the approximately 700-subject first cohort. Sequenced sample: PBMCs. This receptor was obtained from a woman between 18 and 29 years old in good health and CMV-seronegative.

The CDR3 DNA sequence: TGTGCCAGCAGTTTTAGGAGAGCAGGAACGGGGTCTAATGAAAAACTGTTTTTT. Amino acid sequence: CASSFRRAGTGSNEKLFF. V usage is TRBV27 and J usage is TRBJ1-4; D gene ambiguous. V dropped 3 bases and J dropped 3 bases, with 20 bases sitting between them. The CDR3 is made up of 18 amino acids. From germline, CDR1 is MNHEY and CDR2 SMNVEV (reference sequence).